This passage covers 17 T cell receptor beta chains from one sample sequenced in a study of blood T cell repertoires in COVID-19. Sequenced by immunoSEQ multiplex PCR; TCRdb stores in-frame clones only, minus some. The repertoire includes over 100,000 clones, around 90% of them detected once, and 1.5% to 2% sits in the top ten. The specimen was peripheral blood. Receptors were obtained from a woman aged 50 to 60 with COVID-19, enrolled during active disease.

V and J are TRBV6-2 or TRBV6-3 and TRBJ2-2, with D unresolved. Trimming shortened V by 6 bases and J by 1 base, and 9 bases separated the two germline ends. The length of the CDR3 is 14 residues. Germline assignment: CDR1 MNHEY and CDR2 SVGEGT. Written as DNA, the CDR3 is TGTGCCAGCAGCCACGCGGTGAACACCGGGGAGCTGTTTTTT. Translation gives CASSHAVNTGELFF.

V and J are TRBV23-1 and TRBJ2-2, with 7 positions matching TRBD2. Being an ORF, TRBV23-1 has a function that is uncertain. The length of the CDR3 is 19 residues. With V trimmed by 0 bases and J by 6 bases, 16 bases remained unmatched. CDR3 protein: CASSQSKGKGGRGPGELFF. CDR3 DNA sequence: TGCGCCAGCAGTCAATCGAAAGGGAAGGGAGGGAGAGGTCCCGGGGAGCTGTTTTTT.

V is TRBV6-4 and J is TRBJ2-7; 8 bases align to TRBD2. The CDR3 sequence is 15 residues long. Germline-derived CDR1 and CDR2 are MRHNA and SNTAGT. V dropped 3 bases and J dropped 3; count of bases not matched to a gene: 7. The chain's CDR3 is CASSEEAGEFYEQYF. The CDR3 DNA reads TGTGCCAGCAGTGAGGAAGCGGGGGAGTTCTACGAGCAGTACTTC.

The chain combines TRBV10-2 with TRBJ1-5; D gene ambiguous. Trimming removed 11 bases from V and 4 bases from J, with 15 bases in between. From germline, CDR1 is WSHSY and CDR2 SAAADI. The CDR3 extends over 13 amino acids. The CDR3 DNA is TGCGCCTCCAGCGTAGAGGTGAATCAGCCCCAGCATTTT. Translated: CASSVEVNQPQHF.

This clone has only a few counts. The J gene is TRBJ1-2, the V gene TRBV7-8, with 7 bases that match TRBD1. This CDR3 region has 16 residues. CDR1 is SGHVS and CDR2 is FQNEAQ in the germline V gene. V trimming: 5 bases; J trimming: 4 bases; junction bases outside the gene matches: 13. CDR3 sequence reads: CASSGAGQTSTYGYTF. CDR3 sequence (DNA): TGTGCCAGCAGCGGGGCGGGACAGACCTCTACCTATGGCTACACCTTC.

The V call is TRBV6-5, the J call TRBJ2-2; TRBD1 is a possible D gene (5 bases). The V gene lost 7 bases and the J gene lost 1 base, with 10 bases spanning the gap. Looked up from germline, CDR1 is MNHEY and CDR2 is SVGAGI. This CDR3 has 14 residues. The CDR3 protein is CASNPTGNTGELFF. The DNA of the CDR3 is TGTGCCAGCAACCCAACAGGGAACACCGGGGAGCTGTTTTTT.

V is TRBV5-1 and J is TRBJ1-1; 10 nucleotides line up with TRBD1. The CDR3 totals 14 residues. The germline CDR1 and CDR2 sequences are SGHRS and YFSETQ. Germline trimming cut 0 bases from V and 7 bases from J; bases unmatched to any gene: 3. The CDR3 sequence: CASSLGTGGNEAFF. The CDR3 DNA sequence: TGCGCCAGCAGCTTGGGGACAGGGGGGAATGAAGCTTTCTTT.

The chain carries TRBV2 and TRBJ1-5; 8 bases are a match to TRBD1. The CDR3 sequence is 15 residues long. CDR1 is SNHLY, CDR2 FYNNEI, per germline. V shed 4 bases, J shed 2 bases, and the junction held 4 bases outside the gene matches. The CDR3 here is CASSAGQGRNQPQHF. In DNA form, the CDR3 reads TGTGCCAGCAGTGCCGGACAGGGCCGCAATCAGCCCCAGCATTTT. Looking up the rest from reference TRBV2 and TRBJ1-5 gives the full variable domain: EPEVTQTPSHQVTQMGQEVILRCVPISNHLYFYWYRQILGQKVEFLVSFYNNEISEKSEIFDDQFSVERPDGSNFTLKIRSTKLEDSAMYFCASSAGQGRNQPQHFGDGTRLSIL.

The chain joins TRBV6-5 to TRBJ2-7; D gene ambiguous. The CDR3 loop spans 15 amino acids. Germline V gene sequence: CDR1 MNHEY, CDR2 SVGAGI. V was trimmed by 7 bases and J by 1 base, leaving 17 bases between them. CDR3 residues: CASTQDNDYSYEQYV. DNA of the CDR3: TGTGCCAGCACGCAAGACAACGATTATTCCTACGAGCAGTACGTC.

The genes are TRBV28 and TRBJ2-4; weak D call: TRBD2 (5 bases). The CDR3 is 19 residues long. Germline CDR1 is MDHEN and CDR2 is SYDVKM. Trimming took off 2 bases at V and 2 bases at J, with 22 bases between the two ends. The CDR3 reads CASSLEGRWGAGSKNIQYF. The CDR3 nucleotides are TGTGCCAGCAGTTTAGAAGGCAGGTGGGGAGCCGGGTCCAAAAACATTCAGTACTTC.

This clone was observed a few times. For the CDR3, the DNA is TGTGCCAGCAGCCCCGACAGGGTTTCACCCCTCCACTTT. Its protein is CASSPDRVSPLHF. The rearrangement uses TRBV6-5 and TRBJ1-6; 7 nucleotides align to TRBD1. After removal of 6 bases from V and 9 bases from J, the junction contained 5 bases not matched to a gene. Per the germline V gene, CDR1 is MNHEY and CDR2 is SVGAGI. CDR3 length equals 13 residues.

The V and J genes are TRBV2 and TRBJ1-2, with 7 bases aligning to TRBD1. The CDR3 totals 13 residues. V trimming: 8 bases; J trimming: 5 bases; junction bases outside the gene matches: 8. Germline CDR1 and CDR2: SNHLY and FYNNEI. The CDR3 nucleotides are TGTGCCAGCGCCCCTGACAGGGCTTATGGCTACACCTTC. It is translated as CASAPDRAYGYTF.

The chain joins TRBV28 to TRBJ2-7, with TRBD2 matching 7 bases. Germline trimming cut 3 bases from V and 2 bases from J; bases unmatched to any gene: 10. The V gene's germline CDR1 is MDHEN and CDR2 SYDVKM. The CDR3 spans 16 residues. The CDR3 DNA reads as TGTGCCAGCAGTTTTGAGCGGGGCCGTTCTACCTACGAGCAGTACTTC. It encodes CASSFERGRSTYEQYF.

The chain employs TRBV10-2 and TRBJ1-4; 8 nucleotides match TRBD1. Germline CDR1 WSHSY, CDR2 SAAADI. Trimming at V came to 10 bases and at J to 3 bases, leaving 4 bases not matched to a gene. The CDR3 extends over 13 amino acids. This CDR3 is CATTGGANEKLFF. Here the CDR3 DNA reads TGCGCCACCACAGGGGGGGCTAATGAAAAACTGTTTTTT.

CDR3 protein: CASSSPRRGFDTGELFF. The CDR3, as DNA: TGTGCCAGCAGCTCCCCCCGCAGGGGCTTTGACACCGGGGAGCTGTTTTTT. V gene TRBV7-9 combines with J gene TRBJ2-2; D possibly corresponds to TRBD1 (6 bases). Germline lookup yields CDR1 SEHNR and CDR2 FQNEAQ (reference sequence). Trimming pared 4 bases from V and 3 bases from J, leaving 18 bases between. The CDR3 is 17 residues long.

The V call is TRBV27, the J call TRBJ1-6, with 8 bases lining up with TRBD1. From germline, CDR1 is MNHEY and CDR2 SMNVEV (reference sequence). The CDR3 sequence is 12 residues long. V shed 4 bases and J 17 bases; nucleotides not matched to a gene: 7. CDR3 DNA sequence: TGTGCCAGCAGTTCCCGGACAGGGAAGATCCACTTT. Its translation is CASSSRTGKIHF.

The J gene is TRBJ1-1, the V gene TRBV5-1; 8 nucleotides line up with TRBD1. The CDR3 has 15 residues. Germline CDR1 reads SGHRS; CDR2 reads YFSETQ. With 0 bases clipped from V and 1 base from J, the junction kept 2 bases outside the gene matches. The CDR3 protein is CASSLDRGRNTEAFF. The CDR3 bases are TGCGCCAGCAGCTTGGACAGGGGGAGGAACACTGAAGCTTTCTTT.